This TCR beta chain derives from a study of CD8 T cells in ankylosing spondylitis. Libraries for TCR beta were made by quantitative 5'-RACE with molecular barcodes. TCRdb recomputed calls from the 5' RACE reads with MiXCR, one row per CDR3 protein. The data hold a few hundred thousand distinct CDR3 sequences, with about 22% observed a single time. Points on this clonotype: What it binds is unknown.

General study results and limits: What seemed typical of ankylosing spondylitis blood was a TCR beta motif built from roughly eight highly homologous variants. It was reported that disease-linked clones were significantly enriched in matched ankylosing spondylitis synovial fluid.

The CDR3 is 14 residues long. V lost 5 bases and J 3 bases, leaving 13 bases between the germline ends. Germline lookup yields CDR1 MDHEN and CDR2 SYDVKM. The J gene is TRBJ1-1, the V gene TRBV28; no clear D gene. This TCR derives from a male donor with ankylosing spondylitis. The specimen was blood, either unsorted or a sorted T cell fraction (not recorded which). The CDR3 DNA follows: TGTGCCAGCAGTCCACTGAGGGCGGACACTGAAGCTTTCTTT. This codes for CASSPLRADTEAFF.